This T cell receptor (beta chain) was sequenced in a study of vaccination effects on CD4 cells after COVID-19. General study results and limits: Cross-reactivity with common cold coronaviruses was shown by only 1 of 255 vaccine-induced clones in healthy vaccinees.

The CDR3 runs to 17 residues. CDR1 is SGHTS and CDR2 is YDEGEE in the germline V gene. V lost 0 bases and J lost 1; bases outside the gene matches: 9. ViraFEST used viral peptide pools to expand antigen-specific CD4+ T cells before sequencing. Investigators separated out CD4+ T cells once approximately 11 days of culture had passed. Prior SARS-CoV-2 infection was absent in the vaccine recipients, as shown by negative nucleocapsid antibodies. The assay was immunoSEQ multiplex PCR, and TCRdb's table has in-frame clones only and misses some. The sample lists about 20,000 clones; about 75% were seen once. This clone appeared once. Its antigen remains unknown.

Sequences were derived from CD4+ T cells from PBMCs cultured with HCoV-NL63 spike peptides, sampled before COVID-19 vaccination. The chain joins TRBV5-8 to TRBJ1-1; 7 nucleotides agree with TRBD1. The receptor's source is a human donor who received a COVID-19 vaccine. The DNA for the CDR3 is TGTGCCAGCAGCTTGGATCTACAGGGGCGGACGAACACTGAAGCTTTCTTT. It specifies CASSLDLQGRTNTEAFF.